The source of this T cell receptor (beta chain) is a study of blood T cells in healthy people across ages. Study-level results: Lack of knowledge of donor CMV status possibly confounded expanded clonotype changes.

Germline CDR1 and CDR2: LNHDA and SQIVND (reference sequence). The CDR3 has 16 residues. It was with a sample-barcoded 5' primer and a J-beta primer mix that a second PCR of about 6 to 12 cycles was run. One entry per CDR3 protein, called by TCRdb with MiXCR from the 5' RACE reads. This repertoire shows fewer than 750,000 distinct CDR3 sequences, 52% found once; its top ten account for about 13%. Points on this clonotype: Its antigen is as yet unknown.

Each individual donor underwent a draw of 8 to 10 milliliters of peripheral blood. The clonotype comes from a woman aged 80 or over in good health. J is TRBJ1-1 and V is TRBV19, with D perhaps TRBD1 (6 bases). What was sequenced was blood. In nucleotides, the CDR3 is TGTGCACCGCAGAGGGCAAGGTCCTTTCAGGGGACTGAAGCTTTCTTT. This sequence encodes CAPQRARSFQGTEAFF.